This T cell receptor beta chain derives from a study of T cells in Graves' hyperthyroidism and ophthalmopathy (dated by TCRdb to the late 2010s). Regarding the study in general: Peripheral blood samples were taken at the time of initial diagnosis, prior to any treatment. A discovery cohort of around 98 patients, approximately 45 with Graves' ophthalmopathy and fewer than 65 with stable Graves' hyperthyroidism, was used to find distinguishing TCR V-J signatures. An independent validation cohort of under 20 hyperthyroidism patients and roughly 16 patients who later progressed to ophthalmopathy tested prospective prediction of ophthalmopathy. For training and testing, the 100 or so patients in the discovery cohort were randomly divided in a 7:3 ratio. In addition, the study compared T-cell repertoires in thyroid tissue and in blood from several Graves' hyperthyroidism patients. Following sampling, methimazole starting at 30 mg daily was given to hyperthyroidism patients, and high-dose intravenous methylprednisolone was given to ophthalmopathy patients. The paper reports TCR Vbeta CDR3 sequencing of some 140 peripheral blood samples: approximately 41 ophthalmopathy, under 80 hyperthyroidism and around 17 progressor patients. Overall results and qualifications from the work: No statistical method was used to fix the sample size in advance, and group allocation was not hidden from the investigators. In cross-validation, a model built on a 13 V-J signature told ophthalmopathy apart from stable hyperthyroidism with 85% to 90% sensitivity and approximately 81% specificity, and in testing the same model reached 80%/75%. In validation, progression to ophthalmopathy was predicted by the model with 70.59% sensitivity and approximately 78% specificity, a median of approximately 6.5 months before onset. Most expanded thyroid clonotypes (frequency above 0.001) were also detected in blood, a finding suggesting that blood repertoires may reflect thyroid immune responses.

The TCR beta CDR3 regions were amplified from RNA transcripts. The first round of RT-PCR for the TCR CDR3 was performed with the HTBI primer set and the Qiagen OneStep RT-PCR kit. Libraries were constructed in a second round of multiplex PCR, after which size selection and purification were carried out. The libraries were sequenced on an Illumina HiSeq2000 using paired-end 100 bp reads. The study's own analysis went as follows. SOAPnuke was used to process the raw data, removing reads that contained adapters or uncalled bases, had a mean Phred below 15, or lacked an exact match to the constant primer or identifier. High-quality paired reads were merged using COPE v1.2.5, and each unique nucleotide sequence was defined as a clonotype. MiTCR v1.1 was used to align clonotypes to the IMGT TRBV, TRBD and TRBJ reference segments. The analysis included only V-J combinations with a frequency above 0.0001, which together covered around 99% of the repertoires. The TCS score was defined as F50 (clonal expansion) divided by E x V (chaos), with BLOSUM62-based TCRdist calculated between CDR3 peptides within each V-J. Welch's t-statistics and random forest reduced just over 500 V-J features to 10 to 15, which were used in a naive Bayes classifier (R e1071). TCRdb passed the public sequencing reads through fastp at Q25 and MiXCR, retaining productive beta sequences. Merged by CDR3 protein, the rows form single entries marked with the most common genes and DNA. TCRdb, rather than the study authors, made the V and J calls. The sample table shows 500,000 to 650,000 distinct CDR3 sequences, and about 15% are seen once. Jointly, the top ten make up over 11% of the sample.

The CDR1 and CDR2 encoded by the germline V gene are SGHAT and FQNNGV. The CDR3, cysteine through phenylalanine, is 12 amino acids long. Of the read, only the CDR3 DNA is kept; its 36 bases are in frame from base 1. After removal of 10 bases from V and 7 bases from J, the junction retains 5 bases not matched to a gene. A patient counted as having stable Graves' hyperthyroidism if no progression to ophthalmopathy occurred over 18 months of follow-up. The hyperthyroidism patients were between 18 and 65 years old and newly diagnosed, with a disease duration of less than 2 months. Exclusion was applied to patients with uncontrolled infections, other autoimmune diseases, pregnancy or lactation. Clinical symptoms, serum thyroxine and TRAb, thyroid ultrasound, and orbital computed tomography formed the basis for the diagnoses. PBMCs were isolated from about 10 ml of fresh peripheral blood by Ficoll-Paque density gradient centrifugation. Total RNA was extracted using Trizol reagent, and RNA quality was assessed on an Agilent 2100 Bioanalyzer.

Many counts were recorded for this clonotype. Its binding antigen is unknown. Base quality data are lacking; no much larger clone is found one base away. The clonotype was recovered from a woman between 40 and 55 years old with Graves' hyperthyroidism. The sample consisted of blood. The chain was built from TRBV11-2 and TRBJ2-1, with TRBD2 identical over 9 junction bases. Here is the DNA: TGTGCCACAAGCGGGAGGCTTAATGAGCAGTTCTTC. Its protein reads: CATSGRLNEQFF.